This TCR beta chain originates from a study of T-cell memory formation after mild COVID-19. This clonotype was observed a handful of times. Its specificity is unknown. TCRdb re-analysed the 5' RACE reads in MiXCR, keeping a single row per CDR3 protein. The sample carries roughly 240,000 distinct CDR3 sequences, 15% to 17% recorded once. Study-wide findings and caveats: The study found balanced CD4/CD8 in clones contracting day 15 to 85 and a CD4+ lean in later expanders.

This CDR3 is built from 13 residues. The germline V and J ends were trimmed by 6 bases and 4 bases, with 11 bases remaining between them. The receptor was isolated from an adult woman who had mild COVID-19 (a few samples of this study predate the infection). Cell type and time point are not known. The specimen was PBMCs or a T cell subset sorted from them (not recorded which). The chain joins TRBV12-3 or TRBV12-4 to TRBJ2-3; D call uncertain. The CDR3 here is CASSFGWADTQYF. For the CDR3, the DNA is TGTGCCAGCAGCTTTGGTTGGGCAGATACGCAGTATTTT.